The 23 T cell receptor beta chains below all came from one sample that was sequenced in a study of T cells after yellow fever vaccination (dated by TCRdb to about 2019). The library was obtained by 5' RACE. Reads for this sample came from an Illumina NovaSeq 6000. The public reads were quality trimmed at Q25 with fastp and then assembled into clones with MiXCR by TCRdb, keeping productive beta chains. Each entry is one CDR3 protein sequence, shown with its most common DNA and genes. Here the sample has 300,000 to 400,000 distinct CDR3 sequences; about an eighth occur a single time. Of the sample, 3% to 4% is held by the ten largest clones. The sample's treatment or condition label, in plain terms: live attenuated yellow fever vaccine strain. This specimen consisted of CD4+ T cells sorted from PBMCs, obtained 15 days after the yellow fever booster vaccination. Receptor source: a man aged 18 to 29 who received the YFV17D yellow fever vaccine.

This clonotype was detected ten times or more. The V and J genes are TRBV28 and TRBJ2-7; D unclear. The CDR3 contains 14 residues. V lost 4 bases and J lost 4, with 14 bases in between. From germline, CDR1 is MDHEN and CDR2 SYDVKM. DNA of the CDR3: TGTGCCAGCAGTTCCCCAGCGAGCCGTTACGAGCAGTACGTC. Translated: CASSSPASRYEQYV.

In its sample, this clonotype was seen a few times. This chain connects TRBV2 to TRBJ2-1, with 13 nucleotides matching TRBD2. The V gene's germline CDR1 is SNHLY and CDR2 FYNNEI. With 6 bases clipped from V and 4 bases from J, the junction kept 3 bases outside the gene matches. CDR3 size: 15 residues. This CDR3 is CASRLGLAGYNEQFF. The CDR3 DNA sequence: TGTGCCAGCAGACTGGGACTAGCGGGGTACAATGAGCAGTTCTTC.

The CDR3 sequence is CASSLLSAGGQNEQFF. The CDR3 nucleotides are TGTGCCAGCAGCTTATTATCGGCGGGGGGGCAGAATGAGCAGTTCTTC. The chain carries TRBV11-1 and TRBJ2-1; TRBD2 agrees at 9 bases. Germline assignment: CDR1 SGHAT and CDR2 FQDESV (reference sequence). This CDR3 region has 16 residues. Trimming cost V 2 bases and J 7 bases; bases outside gene matches: 9.

V gene TRBV25-1 combines with J gene TRBJ2-3; 9 bases are a match to TRBD2. The CDR3 has 16 residues. CDR1 and CDR2 from the germline V gene are MGHDK and SYGVNS. After removal of 3 bases from V and 4 bases from J, the junction contained 8 bases not matched to a gene. This chain's CDR3 is CASSDLGGGAADTQYF. The CDR3 region has the DNA TGTGCCAGCAGTGATTTGGGCGGGGGGGCGGCAGATACGCAGTATTTT. The full variable domain, completed using reference TRBV25-1 and TRBJ2-3, is EADIYQTPRYLVIGTGKKITLECSQTMGHDKMYWYQQDPGMELHLIHYSYGVNSTEKGDLSSESTVSRIRTEHFPLTLESARPSHTSQYLCASSDLGGGAADTQYFGPGTRLTVL.

This clonotype was observed a handful of times. The chain uses TRBV12-3 or TRBV12-4 and TRBJ1-1, with TRBD1 as a possible D gene (6 bases). V was shortened by 6 bases and J by 11 bases, with 19 bases between the two germline ends. The CDR3 contains 13 residues. CDR3 amino acids: CASSSGGESLAFF. CDR3 DNA: TGTGCCAGCAGCTCTGGGGGCGAGAGTTTGGCTTTCTTT.

This sequence joins TRBV6-1 and TRBJ2-7; the D gene is possibly TRBD2 (6 bases). Per the germline V gene, CDR1 is MNHNS and CDR2 is SASEGT. The CDR3 extends over 15 amino acids. With 5 bases removed from V and 3 bases from J, the gap between germline ends came to 17 bases. CDR3 protein: CASSLSGLKSYEQYV. CDR3 nucleotide sequence: TGTGCCAGCAGTTTGAGCGGGTTGAAGAGCTACGAGCAGTACGTC.

The chain employs TRBV4-1 and TRBJ2-3, with 8 bases lining up with TRBD2. With V trimmed by 2 bases and J by 8 bases, 12 bases remained unmatched. The CDR3 runs to 16 residues. Germline V gene lookup returns CDR1 MGHRA and CDR2 YSYEKL. The CDR3, as DNA: TGCGCCAGCAGCCAAACCGGGACTAGAGTTTACGGTACGCAGTATTTT. It specifies CASSQTGTRVYGTQYF.

This sequence joins TRBV18 and TRBJ1-2, with a weak D call TRBD1 (5 bases). Germline V gives CDR1 KGHSH, CDR2 LQKENI. V lost 3 bases to trimming and J lost 6 bases, with 20 bases between them. The CDR3 consists of 16 residues. This chain's CDR3 is CASSPNTSPGVDGYTF. The CDR3, as DNA: TGTGCCAGCTCACCTAATACCTCACCGGGGGTGGATGGCTACACCTTC.

This clonotype has just a few counts. V and J are TRBV20-1 and TRBJ2-4; perhaps TRBD1 as D (5 bases). Trimming pared 1 base from V and 4 bases from J, leaving 5 bases between. In germline, CDR1 is DFQATT, CDR2 SNEGSKA (reference sequence). The length of the CDR3 is 12 residues. The CDR3 sequence is CSARGQKNIQYF. In DNA form, the CDR3 reads TGCAGTGCTAGAGGACAGAAAAACATTCAGTACTTC.

This clonotype has just a few counts. The rearrangement uses TRBV5-5 and TRBJ1-5; 9 bases fit TRBD1. The V gene's germline CDR1 is SGHKS and CDR2 YYEKEE (reference sequence). This CDR3 has 16 residues. V trimming: 0 bases; J trimming: 6 bases; junction bases outside the gene matches: 7. Written as DNA, the CDR3 is TGTGCCAGCAGCTTGGCAAGCGGACAGGGGAGTCAGCCCCAGCATTTT. Encoded protein: CASSLASGQGSQPQHF.

The chain has TRBV12-3 or TRBV12-4 and TRBJ1-2; perhaps TRBD1 as D (6 bases). The CDR3 runs 15 residues. Between the trimmed V and J ends, which lost 6 bases and 7 bases, there was a span of 21 bases. The CDR3: CASSRQDGGLAGYTF. Written as DNA, the CDR3 is TGTGCCAGCAGCCGACAGGACGGGGGGTTGGCTGGCTACACCTTC.

This clonotype was observed a few times. The J gene is TRBJ2-7, the V gene TRBV7-9, with 9 nucleotides matching TRBD2. CDR1 and CDR2 (germline): SEHNR, FQNEAQ (reference sequence). The CDR3 is made up of 15 amino acids. The trim removed 7 bases at V and 4 bases at J, leaving 11 bases unmatched. The CDR3 loop is CASNQAGGGAYEQYF. In DNA, the CDR3 is TGTGCCAGCAACCAGGCCGGCGGGGGGGCTTACGAGCAGTACTTC.

The genes are TRBV6-2 or TRBV6-3 and TRBJ2-3, with 7 bases that match TRBD2. The CDR3 has 14 residues. Unmatched junction bases numbered 4, after V lost 0 bases and J lost 7 bases. Germline V gene data show CDR1 as MNHEY and CDR2 as SVGEGT. CDR3 region: CASSYSPSGYTQYF. The CDR3 coding sequence is TGTGCCAGCAGTTACTCCCCTAGCGGATATACGCAGTATTTT.

J is TRBJ1-3 and V is TRBV12-3 or TRBV12-4; D possibly corresponds to TRBD1 (5 bases). Trimming shortened V by 7 bases and J by 4 bases, and 14 bases separated the two germline ends. There are 14 residues in the CDR3. In nucleotides, the CDR3 is TGTGCCAGCATTCTGTTTCAGGGAGGAAACACCATATATTTT. This translates into CASILFQGGNTIYF.

This clonotype was seen more than once but under ten times. This chain connects TRBV12-3 or TRBV12-4 to TRBJ2-5; D remains unclear. Trimming removed 5 bases from V and 4 bases from J, with 8 bases in between. The CDR3 consists of 12 residues. In DNA form, the CDR3 reads TGTGCCAGCAGTCAGATCGGAGAGACCCAGTACTTC. This gives the protein CASSQIGETQYF.

The CDR3 DNA is TGCGCCAGCAGCCAGATGACAGCGAACACTGAAGCTTTCTTT. Protein: CASSQMTANTEAFF. The rearrangement uses TRBV4-3 and TRBJ1-1; TRBD1 is a possible D gene (5 bases). CDR1 and CDR2 from the germline V gene are LGHNA and YSLEER. The CDR3 covers 14 residues. Deletions cut 3 bases from V and 1 base from J, with 9 bases between.

A few counts support this clonotype. V and J are TRBV7-2 and TRBJ1-1, with D possibly TRBD1 on 5 matching bases. This CDR3 spans 14 amino acids. V was cut by 6 bases and J by 4 bases, with 15 bases left in between. Germline assignment: CDR1 SGHTA and CDR2 FQGNSA. CDR3 sequence: CASRSGREVTEAFF. As DNA, the CDR3 is TGTGCCAGCAGGTCAGGGCGGGAAGTCACTGAAGCTTTCTTT.

In its sample, this clonotype was seen a few times. The V gene is TRBV5-1, the J gene TRBJ1-1; D ambiguous. Per the germline V gene, CDR1 is SGHRS and CDR2 is YFSETQ. V shed 0 bases and J shed 0 bases, with 6 bases lying between them. The CDR3 covers 14 residues. In nucleotides, the CDR3 is TGCGCCAGCAGCTTGGGAGCAGTGAACACTGAAGCTTTCTTT. Its translation is CASSLGAVNTEAFF. The full variable domain, rest sourced from reference TRBV5-1 and TRBJ1-1, is KAGVTQTPRYLIKTRGQQVTLSCSPISGHRSVSWYQQTPGQGLQFLFEYFSETQRNKGNFPGRFSGRQFSNSRSEMNVSTLELGDSALYLCASSLGAVNTEAFFGQGTRLTVV.

This rearrangement joins TRBV4-1 to TRBJ1-1; D is uncertain. Germline V gene data show CDR1 as MGHRA and CDR2 as YSYEKL. The CDR3 runs to 15 residues. The V gene lost 5 bases and the J gene lost 3 bases, with 16 bases spanning the gap. As DNA, the CDR3 is TGCGCCAGCAGCACACGGGCAGGCACAGACACTGAAGCTTTCTTT. Its translation is CASSTRAGTDTEAFF.

This clonotype was recorded many times. The V call is TRBV3-1, the J call TRBJ2-2, with D tentatively TRBD2 (6 bases). V was cut by 4 bases and J by 10 bases, with 16 bases left in between. The CDR3 covers 14 residues. Per germline, CDR1 LGHDT and CDR2 YNNKEL (reference sequence). The CDR3 nucleotides read TGTGCCAGCAGCCGATTAGGAGGGGCGATGGAGCTGTTTTTT. It encodes CASSRLGGAMELFF.

The genes are TRBV6-2 or TRBV6-3 and TRBJ2-3; 11 bases match TRBD2. Per germline, CDR1 MNHEY and CDR2 SVGEGT. With 7 bases clipped from V and 5 bases from J, the junction kept 5 bases outside the gene matches. There are 14 residues in the CDR3. The DNA for the CDR3 is TGTGCCAGCACCGGACTAGCGGGTAGAGATACGCAGTATTTT. It specifies CASTGLAGRDTQYF.

This chain uses TRBV7-6 with TRBJ1-1, with 8 bases lining up with TRBD1. Per germline, CDR1 SGHVS and CDR2 FNYEAQ. The CDR3 contains 13 residues. The V segment lost 3 bases and the J segment 7 bases; nucleotides outside the gene matches: 4. Here the CDR3 DNA reads TGTGCCAGCAGCTTGGAACAGGGGGGTGAAGCTTTCTTT. This encodes CASSLEQGGEAFF.

This clonotype was detected only a few times. The genes are TRBV7-2 and TRBJ2-1; D uncertain. Germline-derived CDR1 and CDR2 are SGHTA and FQGNSA. The CDR3 has 14 amino acids. The V end lost 2 bases, the J end lost 6 bases, and 11 bases lay between the germline ends. The CDR3 coding sequence is TGTGCCAGCAGCTTAAATGGGTTGAGCAATGAGCAGTTCTTC. Its protein product is CASSLNGLSNEQFF. Together with reference TRBV7-2 and TRBJ2-1, the CDR3 gives the full variable domain: GAGVSQSPSNKVTEKGKDVELRCDPISGHTALYWYRQSLGQGLEFLIYFQGNSAPDKSGLPSDRFSAERTGGSVSTLTIQRTQQEDSAVYLCASSLNGLSNEQFFGPGTRLTVL.